The 2 T cell receptor beta chains below were found in one sample sequenced in a study of technical replicates of blood from a handful of donors. The method was immunoSEQ multiplex PCR; TCRdb's version includes in-frame clones alone and lacks a portion of them. The data hold roughly 81,000 clones, with almost 98% observed a single time. Sequenced material: T cells isolated from PBMCs. These receptors were obtained from a human donor in good health.

CDR3 DNA: TGTGCCAGCAGTCTCTTTCTAGCGGCAACCGGGGAGCTGTTTTTT. This sequence encodes CASSLFLAATGELFF. The chain employs TRBV7-2 and TRBJ2-2, with 7 bases fitting TRBD2. V trimming: 6 bases; J trimming: 5 bases; junction bases outside the gene matches: 9. Germline loops: CDR1 SGHTA, CDR2 FQGNSA. The length of the CDR3 is 15 residues. Based on the CDR3 plus reference TRBV7-2 and TRBJ2-2, the full variable domain is GAGVSQSPSNKVTEKGKDVELRCDPISGHTALYWYRQSLGQGLEFLIYFQGNSAPDKSGLPSDRFSAERTGGSVSTLTIQRTQQEDSAVYLCASSLFLAATGELFFGEGSRLTVL.

The V and J genes are TRBV11-2 and TRBJ1-1; D possibly corresponds to TRBD1 (6 bases). CDR1 and CDR2 (germline): SGHAT, FQNNGV. The CDR3 length is 12 residues. V was cut by 7 bases and J by 10 bases, with 16 bases left in between. The CDR3 nucleotides read TGTGCCAGCAAAATAGGCAGGGGAACAGCTTTCTTT. This sequence encodes CASKIGRGTAFF.